This T cell receptor (beta chain) was profiled in a study of blood T cell repertoires in COVID-19. In the authors' methods: Nucleated cell number was recorded as an estimate derived from reference gene primer amplification. Sequencing was performed with immunoSEQ multiplex PCR; in TCRdb, only in-frame clones are kept and a portion is missing. V and J calls and clone size are those listed in that table; D and trimming were worked out from the DNA. The data show about 64,000 clones, approximately 86% seen once. The CDR3 contains 15 residues. Trimming shortened V by 1 base and J by 0 bases, and 9 bases separated the two germline ends. Germline V gene data show CDR1 as MGHDK and CDR2 as SYGVNS.

The sample comprised peripheral blood. The J gene is TRBJ1-2, the V gene TRBV25-1; D uncertain. This receptor was taken from a middle-aged man with acute or convalescent COVID-19. The DNA for the CDR3 is TGTGCCAGCAGTGAATTGGGAGGAGCTAACTATGGCTACACCTTC. As protein: CASSELGGANYGYTF.